These 8 T cell receptor beta chains came from one sample sequenced in a study of T cell responses to AZD1222 COVID-19 vaccine. The assay was immunoSEQ multiplex PCR, and TCRdb's table has in-frame clones only and misses some. The sample consists of about 130,000 clones, more than 70% of them appearing once. Material: peripheral blood, obtained on day 0 of AZD1222 vaccination. The origin of the receptors is an adult in good health.

The chain joins TRBV7-8 to TRBJ2-3; TRBD2 might be the D (6 bases). The V gene lost 2 bases and the J gene lost 0 bases, with 12 bases spanning the gap. CDR1 is SGHVS, CDR2 FQNEAQ, per germline. The CDR3 has 16 amino acids. The CDR3 sequence is CASSLIRELSTDTQYF. The CDR3 bases are TGTGCCAGCAGCTTAATTCGGGAGTTAAGCACAGATACGCAGTATTTT.

This chain joins TRBV30 and TRBJ2-3, with 10 bases matching TRBD2. V was clipped by 5 bases and J by 4 bases; unmatched bases: 0. The CDR3 totals 12 residues. CDR1 and CDR2 from the germline V gene are GTSNPN and SVGIG (reference sequence). In nucleotides, the CDR3 is TGTGCCTGGGGGACTAGCGCAGATACGCAGTATTTT. Encoded protein: CAWGTSADTQYF.

This chain uses TRBV6-2 or TRBV6-3 with TRBJ1-1; the D gene is possibly TRBD1 (6 bases). V lost 1 base to trimming and J lost 8 bases, with 20 bases between them. The CDR3 contains 16 residues. Germline V gives CDR1 MNHEY, CDR2 SVGEGT. CDR3 loop: CASSYLLPGQPDEAFF. The CDR3 nucleotides read TGTGCCAGCAGTTACTTACTCCCGGGACAACCCGACGAAGCTTTCTTT.

This chain joins TRBV23-1 and TRBJ1-5; D is unclear. TRBV23-1 is an ORF; its function is uncertain. The CDR3 has 15 amino acids. The V gene lost 4 bases and the J gene lost 0 bases, with 10 bases spanning the gap. DNA for the CDR3: TGCGCCAGCAGTCCTTCTTTGTGTAGCAATCAGCCCCAGCATTTT. This translates into CASSPSLCSNQPQHF.

The chain combines TRBV29-1 with TRBJ2-1, with 14 bases identical to TRBD2. After removal of 3 bases from V and 7 bases from J, the junction contained 11 bases not matched to a gene. CDR3 size: 17 residues. CDR1 is SQVTM, CDR2 ANQGSEA, per germline. Written as DNA, the CDR3 is TGCAGCGTTGATAAATACGGGACTAGCGGGAGAGGAAATGAGCAGTTCTTC. Its translation: CSVDKYGTSGRGNEQFF.

The V and J genes are TRBV18 and TRBJ2-2; no definite D call. V lost 0 bases to trimming and J lost 0 bases, with 8 bases between them. The germline V gene encodes CDR1 KGHSH and CDR2 LQKENI. This CDR3 is built from 16 residues. The CDR3 loop reads CASSPPWASNTGELFF. DNA of the CDR3: TGTGCCAGCTCACCACCCTGGGCATCGAACACCGGGGAGCTGTTTTTT.

The rearrangement uses TRBV28 and TRBJ2-7, with a weak D call TRBD1 (6 bases). The CDR3 is 13 amino acids. Germline-derived CDR1 and CDR2 are MDHEN and SYDVKM. V was cut by 5 bases and J by 0 bases, with 8 bases left in between. The CDR3 DNA reads as TGTGCCAGCAGTCCAGGGGCCTCCTACGAGCAGTACTTC. Translation gives CASSPGASYEQYF. Filled out from reference TRBV28 and TRBJ2-7, the complete variable domain reads DVKVTQSSRYLVKRTGEKVFLECVQDMDHENMFWYRQDPGLGLRLIYFSYDVKMKEKGDIPEGYSVSREKKERFSLILESASTNQTSMYLCASSPGASYEQYFGPGTRLTVT.

The chain combines TRBV3-1 (or the pseudogene TRBV3-2) with TRBJ2-5; no clear D. V dropped 1 base and J dropped 2 bases, with 5 bases sitting between them. The CDR3 runs 13 residues. The V gene's germline CDR1 is LGHDT and CDR2 YNNKEL (reference sequence). CDR3 amino acids: CASSQAAQETQYF. The CDR3 nucleotides are TGTGCCAGCAGCCAAGCCGCTCAAGAGACCCAGTACTTC.